The T cell receptor beta chain described here comes from a study of cytomegalovirus exposure and HLA in healthy donors (dated by TCRdb to the late 2010s). Turning to the overall study: According to an earlier analysis of around 600 of the donors, about 170 million T cells yielded roughly 110 million unique TCR beta sequences and 276 Gb of sequence data. An early release covering 500 to 750 HLA-typed donors comprised about 290 gigabases of sequencing data and around 80 million unique TCR sequences. The genetic ancestry cluster associated with self-reported Caucasian donors included roughly four fifths of the roughly 400 genotyped donors. The study was designed to test whether signatures of past pathogen exposure could be identified by cataloging public T cell receptors. The study used immunosequencing to profile the T cell repertoires of around 600 subjects and linked those repertoires to cytomegalovirus serostatus. A separate validation cohort of more than 100 different subjects was used in addition to the roughly 640-subject first cohort. High-throughput TCR immunosequencing, statistical association of individual TCRs with disease status, and machine learning were combined to predict cytomegalovirus infection status. A later analysis re-analyzed previously published TCR beta repertoires from about 730 donors and added high-resolution HLA genotyping to study TCR occurrence patterns. In the later analysis, no new phenotypic data were used to find candidate immune exposures; instead, reliance was placed on TCR beta sequences and their occurrence across donors. To decide whether each TCR beta V gene segment behaved as functional or pseudogenic, an earlier analysis of nearly 600 of the donors relied on high-throughput TCR beta sequencing. Donor age, sex, ethnicity and CMV serostatus were compiled alongside the repertoire data. In a later genetic analysis, genome-wide SNP genotypes for about 65% of the 666 donors were used, and that subset was treated as a discovery cohort. All discovery cohort repertoires had been generated using a single sequencing platform. HLA typing covered class I and class II loci at four-digit resolution. Typing coverage differed by locus: A, B, C, DRB1 and DQB1 were typed in about 620-640 donors, DQA1 in about 500, DPA1 in 600 to 610, and DPB1 in 400 to 490. Four or five DR-DQ haplotypes were handled as single units for association and clustering, since linkage in the cohort was strong. Among about 370 genotyped donors of the cohort, an average of roughly 230,000 unique TCR beta nucleotide sequences was sequenced per donor, of which 15% to 20% were non-productive.

In the germline V gene, CDR1 corresponds to SQVTM and CDR2 to ANQGSEA. For this chain, trimming is 3 bases at the V end and 4 bases at the J end, and the number of junction bases without a gene match is 3. The CDR3 holds 14 amino acids from the cysteine to the phenylalanine. Of the read, only the CDR3 DNA is kept; its 42 bases are in frame from base 1. The cohort comprised fewer than 750 healthy bone marrow donors. At the time of sampling, every cohort member was nominally healthy, though immune exposures that went unrecorded were likely present. The donor tested CMV seropositive, placing the donor among the 289 seropositive members of the cohort. Each donor provided a peripheral blood sample, and peripheral blood mononuclear cells were used for TCR beta sequencing. Genomic DNA extraction from the blood cell samples was performed with the Qiagen DNeasy Blood Extraction Kit. With respect to this clone: Its antigen specificity is not known. No much larger clonotype is one base removed from it; base qualities were not supplied.

Overall study results and their limits: A later analysis found that HLA-associated TCR beta chains were more clonally expanded and had lower generation probabilities than equally common non-associated chains. The 87-base-pair reads could not distinguish some IMGT-functional V segments, including TRBV6-2 and TRBV6-3, so those segments were excluded. Linkage disequilibrium might explain the correlated functional status among segregating V segments, but an unknown experimental factor could not be excluded. A further reported finding was that TCR beta sequences accurately predicted the HLA-A and HLA-B alleles for most subjects in the first cohort. Most CMV-associated TCR beta chains appeared to be HLA-restricted in a later analysis, and the HLA associations seemed to be driven largely by CMV exposure. A cluster of highly shared sequence variants was judged likely to represent a technical artifact of the sequencing pipeline. Because HLA typing was missing for some donors at each locus, association tests included only the typed subset. Seventeen rarely observed V segments, including chromosome 9 orphons, were excluded from the earlier analysis of almost 600 of the donors because counts were too low. A later analysis reported that several top co-occurrence clusters appeared linked to parvovirus B19, influenza, CMV and Epstein-Barr virus. A later genetic analysis reported fewer N-insertions in productive TCRs among donors in an Asian-associated ancestry cluster than the approximately 670-donor mean. The only immune exposure information available for the cohort was CMV serostatus. The classifier was reported to diagnose cytomegalovirus status with high specificity and sensitivity in both the original and validation cohorts. Across donors, most TCR sequences were observed very rarely, whereas some public TCRs were present in many individuals. A later genetic analysis associated a missense DCLRE1C variant with V-gene and J-gene trimming of TCR beta chains, and an independent cohort replicated the association. Sequencing depth was assumed to be roughly uniform across donors in the presence/absence analyses, though that assumption may not hold. The authors suggested that the approach could potentially be generalized to other disease states and immunological phenotypes. The study gave a list of around 170 TCR beta chains associated with cytomegalovirus. When HLA alleles, especially DR and DQ, strongly co-occurred, attributing TCR associations to individual alleles was difficult. A later analysis found that TCR association rates varied across HLA loci, with DRB1 alleles showing the most associated TCRs and HLA-C alleles the fewest. An earlier analysis of approximately 570 of the donors showed that most TCR beta V segments appeared in productive rearrangements either about 90% or about 30% of the time, which broadly matched IMGT annotations. This cohort had only TCR beta chains sequenced, and the lack of alpha or paired-chain data limited which features could be detected. In vitro tests confirmed that a few of the cytomegalovirus-associated TCR beta chains recognize cytomegalovirus antigens. At a false discovery rate of 0.05, a later analysis linked around 15,000 TCR beta sequences to specific HLA alleles.

Libraries came from the immunoSEQ multiplex PCR assay. The multiplex PCR relied on a mix of 60 forward primers for TCR Vbeta segments and 13 reverse primers for TCR Jbeta segments. Amplification of the CDR3 region of rearranged TCR beta genes was performed with a multiplex PCR assay on genomic DNA. Amplified TCR beta libraries were sequenced as 87-base-pair reads on the Illumina HiSeq System. The original methods were these. A later analysis counted about 76 million unique TCR beta chains across the 670 or so repertoires, and roughly 9.9 million of these chains were shared by at least two donors. Raw reads were error-corrected and collapsed into unique sequences by a nearest-neighbor algorithm in which closely related sequences were merged to remove PCR and sequencing errors. Alignment of CDR3 sequences to IMGT reference sequences was used to assign V, D and J gene segments. For a sequence to be retained, a match of at least six nucleotides to both a V gene segment and a J gene segment was required. A rearrangement counted as productive if the CDR3 had no stop codons and remained in frame with V and J, and every other rearrangement counted as non-productive. CDR3 was defined according to IMGT convention as the region running from the second conserved V-encoded cysteine to the conserved J-encoded phenylalanine. In an earlier analysis of more than 550 of the donors, sequences lacking an unambiguous match to a single V gene segment were excluded. An earlier analysis of a few hundred of the donors called V segments functional above 56.7% productive rearrangements and segregating when the between-donor standard deviation exceeded 5%. To diagnose cytomegalovirus status from the catalog of TCR beta chain sequences, a statistical classification framework was built. In a later analysis, TCR nucleotide sequences were compared against IMGT/GENE-DB human TR gene sequences so that V and J genes could be assigned. A later analysis assigned CDR3 sequences and most-parsimonious VDJ recombination scenarios with the TCRdist pipeline. In a later analysis, every TCR beta chain was defined by the combination of its CDR3 amino acid sequence and its V-gene family, and reads without a unique V-gene family were dropped. To address suspected cross-contamination and a sequencing artifact, a later analysis removed roughly 640 highly shared, low-generation-probability nucleotide sequences. A later analysis calculated a clonal expansion index for each public chain from normalized within-repertoire ranks of inferred template counts. In a later analysis, generation probabilities were computed using a VDJ recombination model fitted to out-of-frame rearrangements, and the results were checked against IGoR. In a later analysis, hypergeometric tests were used to score TCR-TCR, TCR-HLA and TCR-CMV co-occurrence, with a repertoire-size bias correction applied to TCR pairs. A later analysis estimated false discovery rates by permuting HLA or CMV assignments 20 times. In a later analysis, co-occurring TCRs were grouped using DBSCAN, with TCRdist sequence similarity added in when clustering inside HLA-allele-positive subsets. Repertoires with fewer than 30,000 or more than 120,000 public chains were left out of co-occurrence clustering, as were a handful of repertoires with anomalous nucleotide sharing. TCRdb re-hosts the immuneACCESS table, in-frame sequences only. Its copies lack some clones; in the studies checked, an unresolved V gene accounts for under half of them, and the cause for the rest is not known. The DNA was the basis for D and trimming; V, J and clone size are from that table. The sample yields about 110,000 clones; approximately 72% were counted once. The ten largest account for nearly 8.5% of the sample.

The clonotype comes from a woman aged 35 to 49 in good health and CMV-seropositive. The chain was built from TRBV29-1 and TRBJ2-5, with 12 central nucleotides matching TRBD2. The sequenced material came from PBMCs. The DNA is as follows: TGCAGCGTTGAGGCTAGCGGGGGGGCAGAGACCCAGTACTTC. This sequence encodes CSVEASGGAETQYF.